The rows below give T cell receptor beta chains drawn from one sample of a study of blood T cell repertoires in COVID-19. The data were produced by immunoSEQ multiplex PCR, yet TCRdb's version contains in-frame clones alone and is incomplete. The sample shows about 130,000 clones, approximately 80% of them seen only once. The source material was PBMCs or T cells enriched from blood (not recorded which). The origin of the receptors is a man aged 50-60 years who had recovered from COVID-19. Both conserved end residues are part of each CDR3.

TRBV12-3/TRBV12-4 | CASTSNNQPQHF
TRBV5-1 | CASSLVESIGQFF
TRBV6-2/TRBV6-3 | CASSYPSGLGVIGDTQYF
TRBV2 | CASRGQGMGGYTF
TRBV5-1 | CASGQGRNIYEQYF
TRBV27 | CASSLAGDTQYF
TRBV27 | CATSSGGEAFF
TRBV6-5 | CATNMGAGITDTQYF
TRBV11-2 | CASSPAGTGGNEQFF
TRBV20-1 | CSASAGGTYEQYF
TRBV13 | CASSLGSGGYGYTF
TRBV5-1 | CASSYSGAGAETQYF
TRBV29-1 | CSVRVSGNTIYF
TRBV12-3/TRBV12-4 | CASSNRGYEQYF
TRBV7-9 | CASSLARLINTEAFF
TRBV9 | CASSVAGSFLLSGNTIYF
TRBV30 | CAWKLFSSTDTQYF